One T cell receptor beta chain is described in this entry. As yet, its antigen is unknown. Amplification targeted TCR beta CDR3 regions from RNA transcripts. HTBI primers drove first-round RT-PCR of the TCR CDR3. TCRdb passed the multiplex PCR reads through MiXCR, listing each CDR3 protein once. The table lists approximately 610,000 distinct CDR3 sequences, approximately 15% of them singletons. These data belong to a study of T cells in Graves' hyperthyroidism and ophthalmopathy. Broader study findings: For ophthalmopathy, model prediction preceded onset by a median about 6.4 months. Researchers found most expanded thyroid clonotypes above 0.001 in blood as well. Stable hyperthyroidism and ophthalmopathy were separated using 13 V-J signatures.

The CDR3 runs 16 residues. The V and J ends lost 0 bases and 6 bases respectively, with 15 bases between them. CDR1 is MGHRA, CDR2 YSYEKL, per germline. It was uncontrolled infection, other autoimmune disease, pregnancy or lactation that excluded patients. Sequencing was performed on blood. This clonotype was sampled from a middle-aged woman with Graves' ophthalmopathy. This rearrangement joins TRBV4-1 to TRBJ1-5; no firm D call. As DNA, the CDR3 is TGCGCCAGCAGCCAAGACCAGACCACTCATCCTCAGCCCCAGCATTTT. Protein: CASSQDQTTHPQPQHF.